The present T cell receptor (beta chain) was sequenced within a study of blood T cell repertoires in COVID-19. The overall study: Samples of COVID-19 (acute and convalescent) were obtained from the United States, Italy and Spain. The analysed material was cDNA or gDNA that came from T cells, B-cell-depleted T cells, or PBMCs.

This clone was counted a few times. In the source study's methods: How many nucleated cells were present was estimated from reference gene primer amplification. Some clones are missing from TCRdb's copy, which holds only in-frame ones; the method was immunoSEQ multiplex PCR. V and J calls and clone size are copied from that table; D and trimming were computed from the DNA. The sample holds some 240,000 clones, 70% to 85% seen once. Sequencing input: peripheral blood. This receptor was identified in a woman aged 80 or older with acute or convalescent COVID-19.

The CDR3 DNA reads TGTGCCAGCAGTTTTTACAGGGGGATGAACACTGAAGCTTTCTTT. Protein sequence: CASSFYRGMNTEAFF. The chain employs TRBV27 and TRBJ1-1, with TRBD1 identical over 8 bases. V lost 3 bases, J lost 0 bases, and 3 bases stayed unmatched. Germline V gene lookup returns CDR1 MNHEY and CDR2 SMNVEV (reference sequence). The CDR3 is made up of 15 amino acids.